This T cell receptor beta chain was sequenced during a study of response to subunit inactivated influenza vaccine. This clonotype was seen more than once but under ten times. MiXCR, run by TCRdb on the RT-PCR reads, gives a single entry per CDR3 protein. The sample includes fewer than 650,000 distinct CDR3 sequences, 10% to 15% seen only once; the top ten take about 12%. CDR3 size: 14 residues. Trimming left V 6 bases short and J 0 bases short, with 9 bases between. Germline lookup yields CDR1 KGHSH and CDR2 LQKENI. The gene calls are TRBV18 and TRBJ1-5; D remains ambiguous. The sample in question was PBMCs from blood, obtained 40 to 50 days after vaccination. The source of this sequence is a middle-aged man who received an inactivated influenza vaccine. The CDR3 nucleotides are TGTGCCAGCTCCCTGCAGTATAGCAATCAGCCCCAGCATTTT. It yields the protein CASSLQYSNQPQHF.